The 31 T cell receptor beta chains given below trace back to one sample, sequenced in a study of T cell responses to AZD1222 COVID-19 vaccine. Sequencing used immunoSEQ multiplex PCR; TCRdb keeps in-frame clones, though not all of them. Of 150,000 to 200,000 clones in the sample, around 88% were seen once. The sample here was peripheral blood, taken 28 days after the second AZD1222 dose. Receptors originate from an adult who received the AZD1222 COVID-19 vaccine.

CDR3 region: CASTLDRGNKETQYF. The CDR3 DNA reads as TGTGCCAGCACTCTGGACAGGGGCAACAAAGAGACCCAGTACTTC. V and J are TRBV6-6 and TRBJ2-5; 9 bases agree with TRBD1. Germline V gene data show CDR1 as MNHNY and CDR2 as SVGAGI (reference sequence). The CDR3 extends over 15 amino acids. J lost 3 bases, V lost 7 bases, and 9 bases had no gene match.

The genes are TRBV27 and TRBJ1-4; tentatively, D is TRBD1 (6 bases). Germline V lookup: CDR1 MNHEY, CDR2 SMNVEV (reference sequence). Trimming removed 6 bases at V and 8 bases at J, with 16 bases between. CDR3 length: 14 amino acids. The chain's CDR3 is CASRLQGLGEKLFF. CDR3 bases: TGTGCCAGCAGACTACAGGGATTAGGGGAAAAACTGTTTTTT.

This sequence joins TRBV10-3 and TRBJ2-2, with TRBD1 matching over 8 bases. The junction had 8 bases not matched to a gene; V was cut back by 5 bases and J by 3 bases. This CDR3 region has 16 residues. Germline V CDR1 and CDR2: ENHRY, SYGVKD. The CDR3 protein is CAISSTGGYDTGELFF. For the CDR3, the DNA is TGTGCCATCAGTAGTACAGGGGGATATGACACCGGGGAGCTGTTTTTT.

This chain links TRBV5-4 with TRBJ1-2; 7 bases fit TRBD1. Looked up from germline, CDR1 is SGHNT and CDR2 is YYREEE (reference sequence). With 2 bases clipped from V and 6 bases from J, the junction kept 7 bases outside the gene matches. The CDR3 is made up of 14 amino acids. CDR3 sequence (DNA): TGTGCCAGCAGCTTATCTCACAGGGGAAATGGCTACACCTTC. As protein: CASSLSHRGNGYTF.

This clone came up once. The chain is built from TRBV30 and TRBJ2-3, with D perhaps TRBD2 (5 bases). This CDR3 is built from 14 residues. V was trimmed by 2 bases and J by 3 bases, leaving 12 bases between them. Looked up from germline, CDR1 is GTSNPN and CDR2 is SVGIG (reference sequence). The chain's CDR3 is CAWSYGLATDTQYF. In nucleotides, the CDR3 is TGTGCCTGGAGTTACGGACTGGCTACAGATACGCAGTATTTT.

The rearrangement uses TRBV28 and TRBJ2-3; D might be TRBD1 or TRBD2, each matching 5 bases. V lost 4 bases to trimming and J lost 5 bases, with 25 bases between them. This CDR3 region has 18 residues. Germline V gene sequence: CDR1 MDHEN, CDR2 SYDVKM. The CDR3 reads CASSYIARGIAGVDTQYF. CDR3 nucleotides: TGTGCCAGCAGTTACATCGCGAGGGGTATAGCTGGGGTAGATACGCAGTATTTT.

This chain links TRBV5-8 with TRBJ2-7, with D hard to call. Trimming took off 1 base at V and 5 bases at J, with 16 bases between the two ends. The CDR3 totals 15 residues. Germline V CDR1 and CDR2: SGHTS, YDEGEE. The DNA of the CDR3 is TGTGCCAGCAGCTTGTCTAACAGTATGTCCCACGAGCAGTACTTC. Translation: CASSLSNSMSHEQYF.

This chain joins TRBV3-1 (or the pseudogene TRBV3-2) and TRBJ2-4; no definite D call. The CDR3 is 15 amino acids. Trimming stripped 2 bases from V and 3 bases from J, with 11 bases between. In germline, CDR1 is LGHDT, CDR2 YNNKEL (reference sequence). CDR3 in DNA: TGTGCCAGCAGCCAATCAGACACCCGCAAAAACATTCAGTACTTC. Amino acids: CASSQSDTRKNIQYF.

CDR3 in amino acids: CASSLSGANVLTF. The CDR3, as DNA: TGCGCCAGCAGTCTCTCTGGGGCCAACGTCCTGACTTTC. The genes are TRBV5-1 and TRBJ2-6; no clear D gene. Germline CDR1 SGHRS, CDR2 YFSETQ. The CDR3 sequence is 13 residues long. V lost 5 bases and J lost 0, with 3 bases in between. The full variable domain, its missing parts supplied by reference TRBV5-1 and TRBJ2-6, is KAGVTQTPRYLIKTRGQQVTLSCSPISGHRSVSWYQQTPGQGLQFLFEYFSETQRNKGNFPGRFSGRQFSNSRSEMNVSTLELGDSALYLCASSLSGANVLTFGAGSRLTVL.

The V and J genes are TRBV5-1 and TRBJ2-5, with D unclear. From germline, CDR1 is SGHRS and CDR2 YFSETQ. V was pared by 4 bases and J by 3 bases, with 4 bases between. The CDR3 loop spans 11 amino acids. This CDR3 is CASSAKETQYF. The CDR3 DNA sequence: TGCGCCAGCAGCGCCAAAGAGACCCAGTACTTC.

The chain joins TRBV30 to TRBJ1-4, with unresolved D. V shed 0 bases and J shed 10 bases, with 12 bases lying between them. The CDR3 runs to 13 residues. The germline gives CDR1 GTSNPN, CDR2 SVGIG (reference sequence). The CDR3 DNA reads TGTGCCTGGAGTGTACTTGTCGCGGGAAAACTGTTTTTT. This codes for CAWSVLVAGKLFF.

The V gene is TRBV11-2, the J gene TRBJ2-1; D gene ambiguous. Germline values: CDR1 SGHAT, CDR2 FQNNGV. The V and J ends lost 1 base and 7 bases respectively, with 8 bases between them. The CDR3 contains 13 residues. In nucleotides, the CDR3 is TGTGCCAGCAGCTTAGGCCGGGTGAATGAGCAGTTCTTC. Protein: CASSLGRVNEQFF.

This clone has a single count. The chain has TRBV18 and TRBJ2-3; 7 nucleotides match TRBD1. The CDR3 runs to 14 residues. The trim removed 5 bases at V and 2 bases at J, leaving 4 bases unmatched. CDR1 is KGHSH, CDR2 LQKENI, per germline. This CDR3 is CASSSDRFTDTQYF. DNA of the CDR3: TGTGCCAGCTCATCGGACAGGTTCACAGATACGCAGTATTTT.

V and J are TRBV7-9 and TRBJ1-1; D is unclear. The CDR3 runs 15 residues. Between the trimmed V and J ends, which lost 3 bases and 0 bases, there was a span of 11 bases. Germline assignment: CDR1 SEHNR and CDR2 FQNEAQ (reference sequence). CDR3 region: CASSFSETMNTEAFF. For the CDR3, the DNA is TGTGCCAGCAGCTTCAGCGAAACTATGAACACTGAAGCTTTCTTT.

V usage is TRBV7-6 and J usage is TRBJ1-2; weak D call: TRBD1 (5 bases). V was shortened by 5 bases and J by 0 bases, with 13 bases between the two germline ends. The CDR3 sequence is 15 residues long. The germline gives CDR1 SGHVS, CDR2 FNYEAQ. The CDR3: CASSPGNVANYGYTF. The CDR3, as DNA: TGTGCCAGCAGCCCAGGGAACGTAGCTAACTATGGCTACACCTTC.

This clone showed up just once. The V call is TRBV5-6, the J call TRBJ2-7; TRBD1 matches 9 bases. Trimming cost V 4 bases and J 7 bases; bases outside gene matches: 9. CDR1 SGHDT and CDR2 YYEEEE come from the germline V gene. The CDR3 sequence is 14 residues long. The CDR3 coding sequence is TGTGCCAGCAGCCCTGTGGGACAGGGTTGGGAGCAGTACTTC. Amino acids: CASSPVGQGWEQYF.

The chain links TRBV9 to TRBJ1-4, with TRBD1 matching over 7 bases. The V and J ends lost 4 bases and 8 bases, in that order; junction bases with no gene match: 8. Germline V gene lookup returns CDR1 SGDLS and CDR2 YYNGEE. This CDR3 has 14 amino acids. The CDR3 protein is CASSTGQVGEKLFF. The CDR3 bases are TGTGCCAGCAGCACCGGACAGGTGGGGGAAAAACTGTTTTTT.

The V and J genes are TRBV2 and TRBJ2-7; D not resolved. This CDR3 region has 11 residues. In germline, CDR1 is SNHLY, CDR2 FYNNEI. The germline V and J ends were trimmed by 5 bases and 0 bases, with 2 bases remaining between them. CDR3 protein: CASSYSYEQYF. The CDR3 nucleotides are TGTGCCAGCAGTTACTCCTACGAGCAGTACTTC. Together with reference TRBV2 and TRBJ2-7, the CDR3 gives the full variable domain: EPEVTQTPSHQVTQMGQEVILRCVPISNHLYFYWYRQILGQKVEFLVSFYNNEISEKSEIFDDQFSVERPDGSNFTLKIRSTKLEDSAMYFCASSYSYEQYFGPGTRLTVT.

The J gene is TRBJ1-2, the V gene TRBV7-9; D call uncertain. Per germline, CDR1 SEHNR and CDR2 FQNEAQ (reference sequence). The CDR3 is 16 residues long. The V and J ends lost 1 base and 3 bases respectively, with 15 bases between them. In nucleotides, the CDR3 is TGTGCCAGCAGCTTAGGTCGGTTCGCCGAGGACTATGGCTACACCTTC. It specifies CASSLGRFAEDYGYTF.

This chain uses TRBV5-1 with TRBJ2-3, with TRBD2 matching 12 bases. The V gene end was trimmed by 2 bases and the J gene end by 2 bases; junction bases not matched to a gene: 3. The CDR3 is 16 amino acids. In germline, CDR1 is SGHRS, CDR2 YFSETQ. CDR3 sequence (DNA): TGCGCCAGCAGCTTACTAGCGGGGGGACTCACAGATACGCAGTATTTT. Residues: CASSLLAGGLTDTQYF.

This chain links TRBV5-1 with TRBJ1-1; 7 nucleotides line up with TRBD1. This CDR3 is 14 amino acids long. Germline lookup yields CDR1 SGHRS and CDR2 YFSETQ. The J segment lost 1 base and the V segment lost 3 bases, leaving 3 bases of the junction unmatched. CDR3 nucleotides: TGCGCCAGCAGCTCCCAGGGGGGGAACACTGAAGCTTTCTTT. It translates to CASSSQGGNTEAFF.

For the CDR3, the DNA is TGTGCCAGCAAACCCCCCGGGATAGATACGCAGTATTTT. Translating it yields CASKPPGIDTQYF. The rearrangement joins TRBV6-5 to TRBJ2-3, with D possibly matching TRBD2 (5 bases). The CDR3 consists of 13 residues. Germline CDR1 and CDR2: MNHEY and SVGAGI. Deletions cut 7 bases from V and 5 bases from J, with 13 bases between.

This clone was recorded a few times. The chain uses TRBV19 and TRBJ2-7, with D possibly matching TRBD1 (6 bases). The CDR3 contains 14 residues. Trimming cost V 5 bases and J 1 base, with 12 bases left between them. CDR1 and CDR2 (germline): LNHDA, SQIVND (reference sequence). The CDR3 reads CASSGQSSSYEQYF. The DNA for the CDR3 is TGTGCCAGTAGTGGACAGAGTTCATCCTACGAGCAGTACTTC.

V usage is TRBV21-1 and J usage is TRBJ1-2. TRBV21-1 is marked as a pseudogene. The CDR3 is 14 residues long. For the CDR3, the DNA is TGTGCCAGCAGCCCCCAAGGGGGGAACTATGGCTACACCTTC. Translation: CASSPQGGNYGYTF.

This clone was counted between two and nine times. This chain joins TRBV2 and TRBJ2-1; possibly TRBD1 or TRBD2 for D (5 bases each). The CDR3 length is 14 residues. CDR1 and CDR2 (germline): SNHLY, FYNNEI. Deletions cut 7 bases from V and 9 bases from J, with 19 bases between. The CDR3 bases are TGTGCCAGCAAACGGGCCGGAGAGGGGCCTGAGCAGTTCTTC. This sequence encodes CASKRAGEGPEQFF. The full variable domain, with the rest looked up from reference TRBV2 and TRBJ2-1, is EPEVTQTPSHQVTQMGQEVILRCVPISNHLYFYWYRQILGQKVEFLVSFYNNEISEKSEIFDDQFSVERPDGSNFTLKIRSTKLEDSAMYFCASKRAGEGPEQFFGPGTRLTVL.

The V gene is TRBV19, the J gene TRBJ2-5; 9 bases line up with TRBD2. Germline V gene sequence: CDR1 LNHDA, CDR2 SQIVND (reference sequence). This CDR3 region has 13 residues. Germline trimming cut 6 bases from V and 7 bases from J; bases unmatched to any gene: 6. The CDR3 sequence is CASSLRGGRTQYF. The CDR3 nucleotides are TGTGCCAGTAGCTTGCGGGGGGGCCGGACCCAGTACTTC.

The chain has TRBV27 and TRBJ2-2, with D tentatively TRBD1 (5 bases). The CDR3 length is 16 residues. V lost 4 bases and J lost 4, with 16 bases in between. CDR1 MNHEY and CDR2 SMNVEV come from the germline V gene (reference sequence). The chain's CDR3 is CASSYQGGQGTGELFF. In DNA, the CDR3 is TGTGCCAGCAGTTACCAGGGCGGTCAGGGCACCGGGGAGCTGTTTTTT.

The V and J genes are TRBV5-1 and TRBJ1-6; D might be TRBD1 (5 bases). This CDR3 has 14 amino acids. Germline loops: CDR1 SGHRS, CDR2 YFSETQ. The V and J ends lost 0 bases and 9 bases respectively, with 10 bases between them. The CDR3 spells CASSLGGESSPLHF. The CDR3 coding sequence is TGCGCCAGCAGCTTGGGGGGGGAAAGTTCACCCCTCCACTTT.

The CDR3 loop reads CASSVGAGAGDGYTF. The CDR3 DNA reads TGTGCCAGCAGCGTAGGGGCAGGGGCTGGGGATGGCTACACCTTC. The V gene is TRBV9, the J gene TRBJ1-2, with a tentative D call TRBD1 (6 bases). Looked up from germline, CDR1 is SGDLS and CDR2 is YYNGEE. The CDR3 sequence is 15 residues long. The V end was cut by 0 bases, the J end by 6 bases, with 15 bases between.

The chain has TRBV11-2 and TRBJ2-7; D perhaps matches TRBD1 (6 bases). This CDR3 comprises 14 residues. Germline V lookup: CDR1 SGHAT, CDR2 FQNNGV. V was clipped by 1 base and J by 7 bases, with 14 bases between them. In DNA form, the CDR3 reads TGTGCCAGCAGCTTAGTCCAGGGTCAGGGGGAGCAGTACTTC. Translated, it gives CASSLVQGQGEQYF. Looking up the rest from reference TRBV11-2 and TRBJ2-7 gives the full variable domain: EAGVAQSPRYKIIEKRQSVAFWCNPISGHATLYWYQQILGQGPKLLIQFQNNGVVDDSQLPKDRFSAERLKGVDSTLKIQPAKLEDSAVYLCASSLVQGQGEQYFGPGTRLTVT.

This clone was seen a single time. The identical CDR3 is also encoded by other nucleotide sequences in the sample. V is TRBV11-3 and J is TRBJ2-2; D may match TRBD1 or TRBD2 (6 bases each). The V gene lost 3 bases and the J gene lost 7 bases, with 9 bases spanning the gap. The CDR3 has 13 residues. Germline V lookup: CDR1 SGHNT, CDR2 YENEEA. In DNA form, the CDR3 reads TGTGCCAGCAGCTTGGGGGGCGTCGGGGAGCTGTTTTTT. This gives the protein CASSLGGVGELFF.